This T cell receptor (beta chain) is from a study of OX40 agonist ivuxolimab in advanced cancers. The overall study: Those treated in dose escalation had hepatocellular carcinoma, melanoma, renal cell cancer or head and neck cancer. Partial responses were seen in three patients, one with hepatocellular carcinoma and two with cutaneous melanoma.

Germline V gene data show CDR1 as MNHEY and CDR2 as SMNVEV (reference sequence). V trimming: 1 base; J trimming: 4 bases; junction bases outside the gene matches: 6. This CDR3 has 15 residues. TCRdb's copy holds only in-frame clones and misses some; the assay was immunoSEQ multiplex PCR. The repertoire consists of nearly 110,000 clones, with roughly 90% occurring once and the leading ten covering approximately 1.3%. General study points: At doses 0.1 to 3.0 mg/kg, CD4+ and CD8+ clones expanded. Fewer expanded clones were found on average in CD4+ than in CD8+ T cells.

A remark on this clone: No antigen is known for it.

This sequence was found in an adult with an advanced solid tumor such as melanoma, head and neck, liver or kidney cancer. The rearrangement links TRBV27 to TRBJ1-1; 7 nucleotides match TRBD1. The starting material was CD4+ or CD8+ T cells sorted from blood, obtained in a trial of the OX40 agonist ivuxolimab. CDR3 nucleotides: TGTGCCAGCAGTTTATACCTAACAGGGGCCACTGAAGCTTTCTTT. Translated: CASSLYLTGATEAFF.